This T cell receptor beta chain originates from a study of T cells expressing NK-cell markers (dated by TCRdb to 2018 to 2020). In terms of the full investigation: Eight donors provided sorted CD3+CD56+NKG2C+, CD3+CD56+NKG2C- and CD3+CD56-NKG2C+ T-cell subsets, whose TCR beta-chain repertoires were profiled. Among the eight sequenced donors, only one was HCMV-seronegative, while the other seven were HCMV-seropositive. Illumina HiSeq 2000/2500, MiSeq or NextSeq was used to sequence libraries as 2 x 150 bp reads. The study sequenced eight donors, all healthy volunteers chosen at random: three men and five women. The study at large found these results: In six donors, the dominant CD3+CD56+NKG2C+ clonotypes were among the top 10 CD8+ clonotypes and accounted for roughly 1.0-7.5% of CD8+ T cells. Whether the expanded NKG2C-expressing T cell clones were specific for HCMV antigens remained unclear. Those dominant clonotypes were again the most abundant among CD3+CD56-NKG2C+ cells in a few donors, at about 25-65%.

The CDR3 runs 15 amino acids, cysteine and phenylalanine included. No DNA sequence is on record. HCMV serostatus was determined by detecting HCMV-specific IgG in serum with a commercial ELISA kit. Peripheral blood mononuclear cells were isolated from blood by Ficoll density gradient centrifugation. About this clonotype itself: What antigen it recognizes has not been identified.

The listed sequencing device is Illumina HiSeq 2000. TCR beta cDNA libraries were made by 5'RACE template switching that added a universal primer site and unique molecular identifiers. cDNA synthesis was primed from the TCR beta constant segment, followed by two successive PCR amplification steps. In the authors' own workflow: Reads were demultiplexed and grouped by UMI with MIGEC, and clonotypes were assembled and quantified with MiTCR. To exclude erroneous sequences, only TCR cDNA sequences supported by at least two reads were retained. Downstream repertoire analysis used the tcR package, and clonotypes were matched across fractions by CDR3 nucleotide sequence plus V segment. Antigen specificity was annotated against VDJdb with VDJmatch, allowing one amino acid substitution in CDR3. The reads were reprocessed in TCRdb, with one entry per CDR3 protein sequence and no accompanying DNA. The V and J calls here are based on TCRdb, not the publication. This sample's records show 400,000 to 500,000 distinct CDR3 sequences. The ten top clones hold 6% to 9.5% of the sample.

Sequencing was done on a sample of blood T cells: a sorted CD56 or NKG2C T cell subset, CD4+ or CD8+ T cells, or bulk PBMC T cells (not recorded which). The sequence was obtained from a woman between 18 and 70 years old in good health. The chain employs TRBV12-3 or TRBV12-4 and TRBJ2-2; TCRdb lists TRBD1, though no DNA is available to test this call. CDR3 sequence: CASTYGGGNTGELFF.